This T cell receptor beta chain was captured by sequencing in a study of blood T cells in healthy people across ages. For the second PCR, which ran for roughly 7 to 11 cycles, a sample-barcoded 5' primer and a J-beta primer mix were used. From the 5' RACE reads, TCRdb called clonotypes with MiXCR, one entry per CDR3 protein. The sample lists 1.5 million to 2 million distinct CDR3 sequences, just under 50% occurring once. PBMCs, at least 7 million per sample, were isolated. V was trimmed by 3 bases and J by 0 bases, leaving 10 bases between them. The CDR3 has 15 residues. Germline V gives CDR1 SGHRS, CDR2 YFSETQ.

The sequencing sample was made of blood. The clonotype was recovered from a woman aged 40 to 49 in good health. The chain is built from TRBV5-1 and TRBJ2-1, with D perhaps matching TRBD1 (5 bases). The CDR3 DNA sequence: TGCGCCAGCAGCTGGGGCCACGGCTCCTACAATGAGCAGTTCTTC. Its protein product is CASSWGHGSYNEQFF. Variable domain in full (rest from reference TRBV5-1 and TRBJ2-1): KAGVTQTPRYLIKTRGQQVTLSCSPISGHRSVSWYQQTPGQGLQFLFEYFSETQRNKGNFPGRFSGRQFSNSRSEMNVSTLELGDSALYLCASSWGHGSYNEQFFGPGTRLTVL.